The sequence of this T cell receptor (beta chain) was determined in a study of OX40 agonist ivuxolimab in advanced cancers. At the level of the study: At around 83% male, the cohort had a mean age of about 55 years, ranging from roughly 23 to 80.

TCRdb's copy holds only in-frame clones and misses some; the assay was immunoSEQ multiplex PCR. The table shows 45,000 to 65,000 clones, with roughly nine tenths occurring only once. On this clone itself: Its antigen is undetermined.

Autoimmune disease history or systemic immunosuppression led to patients being barred. Study-wide results and caveats: Relative to CD4+, CD8+ T cells held more expanded clones on average. Partly responding patients at 0.1-3.0 mg/kg showed some of the smallest clonal expansion.

CDR1 is SNHLY and CDR2 is FYNNEI in the germline V gene. This CDR3 region has 15 residues. V dropped 1 base and J dropped 2 bases, with 10 bases sitting between them. The source of this sequence is an adult with an advanced solid tumor such as melanoma, head and neck, liver or kidney cancer. The chain is built from TRBV2 and TRBJ2-3, with TRBD1 as a possible D gene (6 bases). The sample in question was CD4+ or CD8+ T cells sorted from blood, obtained in a trial of the OX40 agonist ivuxolimab. The CDR3 is CASSEGGPLTDTQYF. The CDR3 DNA reads as TGTGCCAGCAGTGAAGGGGGGCCCCTCACAGATACGCAGTATTTT.